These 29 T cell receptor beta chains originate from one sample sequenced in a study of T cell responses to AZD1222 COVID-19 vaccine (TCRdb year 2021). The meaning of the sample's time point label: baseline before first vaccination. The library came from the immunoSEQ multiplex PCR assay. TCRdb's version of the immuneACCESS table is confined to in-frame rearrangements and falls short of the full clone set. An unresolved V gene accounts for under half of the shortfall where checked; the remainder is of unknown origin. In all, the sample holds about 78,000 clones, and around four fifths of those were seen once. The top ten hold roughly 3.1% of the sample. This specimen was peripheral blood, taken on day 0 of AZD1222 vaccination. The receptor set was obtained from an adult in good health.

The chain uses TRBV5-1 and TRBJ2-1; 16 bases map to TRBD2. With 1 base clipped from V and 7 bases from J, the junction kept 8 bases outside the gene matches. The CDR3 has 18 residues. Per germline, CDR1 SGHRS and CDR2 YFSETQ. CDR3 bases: TGCGCCAGCAGCTTGAGGCCTGGGACTAGCGGGGGGGCGAATGAGCAGTTCTTC. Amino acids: CASSLRPGTSGGANEQFF.

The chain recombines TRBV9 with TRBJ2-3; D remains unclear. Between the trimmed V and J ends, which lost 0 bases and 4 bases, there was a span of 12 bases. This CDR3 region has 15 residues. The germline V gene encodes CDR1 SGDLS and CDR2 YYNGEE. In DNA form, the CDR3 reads TGTGCCAGCAGCGTAGCGCGGTTTTTGCCAGATACGCAGTATTTT. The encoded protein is CASSVARFLPDTQYF.

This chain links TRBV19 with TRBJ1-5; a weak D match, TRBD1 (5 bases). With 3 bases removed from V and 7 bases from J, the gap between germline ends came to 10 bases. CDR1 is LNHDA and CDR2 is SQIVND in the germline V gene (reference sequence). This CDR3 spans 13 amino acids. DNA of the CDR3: TGTGCCAGTAGTATGGGCAGGGACCAGCCCCAGCATTTT. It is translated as CASSMGRDQPQHF.

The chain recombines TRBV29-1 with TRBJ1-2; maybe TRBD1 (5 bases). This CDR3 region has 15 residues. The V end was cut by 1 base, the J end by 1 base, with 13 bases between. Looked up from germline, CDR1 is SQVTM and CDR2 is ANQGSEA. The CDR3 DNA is TGCAGCGTTGAAGGCTCCGGGACGTATAACTATGGCTACACCTTC. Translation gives CSVEGSGTYNYGYTF.

The CDR3 DNA reads TGTGCCAGCAGCCAAGCAAGCGGGGGGGTTCCCAATGAGCAGTTCTTC. As protein: CASSQASGGVPNEQFF. This chain links TRBV4-2 with TRBJ2-1; 10 nucleotides match TRBD2. Germline CDR1 reads LGHNA; CDR2 reads YNFKEQ. Trimming cost V 1 base and J 6 bases; bases outside gene matches: 6. CDR3 length: 16 residues.

CDR3 bases: TGTGCCAGCAGTTTGGGGCAGAAAGAGACCCAGTACTTC. Encoded protein: CASSLGQKETQYF. The rearrangement uses TRBV12-3 or TRBV12-4 and TRBJ2-5; the D gene is possibly TRBD1 (5 bases). This CDR3 spans 13 amino acids. Trimming left V 3 bases short and J 3 bases short, with 8 bases between.

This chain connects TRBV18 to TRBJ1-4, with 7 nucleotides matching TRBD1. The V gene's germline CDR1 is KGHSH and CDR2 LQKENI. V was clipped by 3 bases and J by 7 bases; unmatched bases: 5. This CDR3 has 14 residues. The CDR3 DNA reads TGTGCCAGCTCACCGCAGGGGGAGCGTGAAAAACTGTTTTTT. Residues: CASSPQGEREKLFF.

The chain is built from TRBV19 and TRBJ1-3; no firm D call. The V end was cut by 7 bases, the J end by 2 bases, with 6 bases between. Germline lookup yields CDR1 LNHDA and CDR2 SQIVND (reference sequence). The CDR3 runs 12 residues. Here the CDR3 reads CASTGTGNTIYF. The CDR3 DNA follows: TGTGCCAGTACGGGGACTGGAAACACCATATATTTT.

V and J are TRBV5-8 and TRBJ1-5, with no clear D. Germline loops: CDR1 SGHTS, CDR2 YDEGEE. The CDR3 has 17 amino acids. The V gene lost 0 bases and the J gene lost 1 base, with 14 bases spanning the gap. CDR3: CASSLGTESWSNQPQHF. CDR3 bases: TGTGCCAGCAGCTTGGGGACTGAGTCCTGGAGCAATCAGCCCCAGCATTTT.

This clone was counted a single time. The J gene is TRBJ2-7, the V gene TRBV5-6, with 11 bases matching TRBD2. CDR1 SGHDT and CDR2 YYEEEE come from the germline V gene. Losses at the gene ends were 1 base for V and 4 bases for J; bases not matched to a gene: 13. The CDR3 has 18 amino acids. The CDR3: CASSLLPYSGRAGYEQYF. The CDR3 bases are TGTGCCAGCAGCTTGCTCCCTTATAGCGGGAGGGCCGGTTACGAGCAGTACTTC.

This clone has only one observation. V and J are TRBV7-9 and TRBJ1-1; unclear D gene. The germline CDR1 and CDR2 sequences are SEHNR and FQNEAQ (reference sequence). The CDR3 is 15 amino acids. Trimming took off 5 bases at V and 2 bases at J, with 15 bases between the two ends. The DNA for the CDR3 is TGTGCCAGCAGCCGACAAAAGGAGGTAAACACTGAAGCTTTCTTT. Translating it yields CASSRQKEVNTEAFF. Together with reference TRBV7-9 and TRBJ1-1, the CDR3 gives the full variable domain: DTGVSQNPRHKITKRGQNVTFRCDPISEHNRLYWYRQTLGQGPEFLTYFQNEAQLEKSRLLSDRFSAERPKGSFSTLEIQRTEQGDSAMYLCASSRQKEVNTEAFFGQGTRLTVV.

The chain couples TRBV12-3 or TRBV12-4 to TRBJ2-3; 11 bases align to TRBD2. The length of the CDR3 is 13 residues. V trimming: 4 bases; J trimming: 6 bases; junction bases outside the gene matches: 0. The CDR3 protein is CASSWTSGDTQYF. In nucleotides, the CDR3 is TGTGCCAGCAGTTGGACTAGCGGGGATACGCAGTATTTT.

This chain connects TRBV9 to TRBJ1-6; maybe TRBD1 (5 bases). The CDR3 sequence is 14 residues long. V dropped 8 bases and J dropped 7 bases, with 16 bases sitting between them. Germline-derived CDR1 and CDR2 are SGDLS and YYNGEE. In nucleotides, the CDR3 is TGTGCCAGTAGTATCGGGGGGAAAAATTCACCCCTCCACTTT. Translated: CASSIGGKNSPLHF.

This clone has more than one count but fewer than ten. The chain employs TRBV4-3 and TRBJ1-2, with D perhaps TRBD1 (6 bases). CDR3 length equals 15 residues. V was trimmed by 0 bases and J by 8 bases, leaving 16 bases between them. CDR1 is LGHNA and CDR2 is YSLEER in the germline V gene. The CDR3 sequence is CASSQDMNREYGYTF. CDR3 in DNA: TGCGCCAGCAGCCAAGATATGAACAGGGAGTACGGCTACACCTTC.

CDR3 in amino acids: CASSFLNTEAFF. The CDR3 DNA reads TGTGCCAGCAGCTTCCTTAACACTGAAGCTTTCTTT. This chain links TRBV13 with TRBJ1-1; D gene uncertain. This CDR3 region has 12 residues. V lost 3 bases to trimming and J lost 2 bases, with 4 bases between them. Germline V gene data show CDR1 as PRHDT and CDR2 as FYEKMQ (reference sequence).

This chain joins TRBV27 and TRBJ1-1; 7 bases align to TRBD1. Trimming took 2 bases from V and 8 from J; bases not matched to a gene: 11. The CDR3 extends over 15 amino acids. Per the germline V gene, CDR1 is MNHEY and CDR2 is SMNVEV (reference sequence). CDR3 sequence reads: CASSLRRREGAEAFF. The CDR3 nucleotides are TGTGCCAGCAGTTTAAGGAGACGGGAGGGGGCCGAAGCTTTCTTT.

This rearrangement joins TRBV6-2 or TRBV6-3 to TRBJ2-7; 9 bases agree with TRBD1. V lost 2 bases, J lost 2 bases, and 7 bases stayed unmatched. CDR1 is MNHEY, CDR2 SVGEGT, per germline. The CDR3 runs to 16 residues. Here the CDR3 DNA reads TGTGCCAGCAGTTACGGGGACAGGGTATCAACCTACGAGCAGTACTTC. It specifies CASSYGDRVSTYEQYF.

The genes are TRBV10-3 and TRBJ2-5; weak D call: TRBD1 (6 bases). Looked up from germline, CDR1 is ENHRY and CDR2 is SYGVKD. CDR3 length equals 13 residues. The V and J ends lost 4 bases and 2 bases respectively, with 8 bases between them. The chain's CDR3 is CAISGTAQETQYF. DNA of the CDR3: TGTGCCATCAGTGGGACAGCGCAAGAGACCCAGTACTTC.

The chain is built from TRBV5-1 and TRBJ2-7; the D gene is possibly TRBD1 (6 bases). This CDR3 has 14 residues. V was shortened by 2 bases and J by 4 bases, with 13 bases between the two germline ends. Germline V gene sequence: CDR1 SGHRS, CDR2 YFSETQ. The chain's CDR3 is CASSLGGQGYEQYF. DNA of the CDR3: TGCGCCAGCAGCTTAGGCGGGCAGGGGTACGAGCAGTACTTC. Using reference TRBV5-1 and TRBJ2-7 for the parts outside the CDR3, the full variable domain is KAGVTQTPRYLIKTRGQQVTLSCSPISGHRSVSWYQQTPGQGLQFLFEYFSETQRNKGNFPGRFSGRQFSNSRSEMNVSTLELGDSALYLCASSLGGQGYEQYFGPGTRLTVT.

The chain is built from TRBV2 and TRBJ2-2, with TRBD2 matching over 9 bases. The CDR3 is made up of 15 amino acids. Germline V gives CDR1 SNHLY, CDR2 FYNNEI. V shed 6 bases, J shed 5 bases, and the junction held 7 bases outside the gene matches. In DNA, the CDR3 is TGTGCCAGCAGAGTAGCGGGAGAGGGAACCGGGGAGCTGTTTTTT. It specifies CASRVAGEGTGELFF.

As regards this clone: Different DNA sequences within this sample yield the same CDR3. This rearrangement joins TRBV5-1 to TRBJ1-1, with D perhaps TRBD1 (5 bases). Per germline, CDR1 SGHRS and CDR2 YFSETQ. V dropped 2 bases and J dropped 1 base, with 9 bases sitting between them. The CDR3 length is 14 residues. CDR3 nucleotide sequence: TGCGCCAGCAGCTTAGGGACGGGGAACACTGAAGCTTTCTTT. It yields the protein CASSLGTGNTEAFF.

CDR3 amino acids: CAWSVVGRGNTGELFF. The DNA of the CDR3 is TGTGCCTGGAGTGTAGTGGGCAGGGGAAACACCGGGGAGCTGTTTTTT. This rearrangement joins TRBV30 to TRBJ2-2; D is perhaps TRBD1 (6 bases). Looked up from germline, CDR1 is GTSNPN and CDR2 is SVGIG (reference sequence). There are 16 residues in the CDR3. V lost 0 bases to trimming and J lost 2 bases, with 13 bases between them.

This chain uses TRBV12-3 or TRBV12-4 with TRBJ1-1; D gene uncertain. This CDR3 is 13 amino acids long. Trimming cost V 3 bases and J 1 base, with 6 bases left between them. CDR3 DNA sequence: TGTGCCAGCAGTTTGGTTCAGAACACTGAAGCTTTCTTT. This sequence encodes CASSLVQNTEAFF.

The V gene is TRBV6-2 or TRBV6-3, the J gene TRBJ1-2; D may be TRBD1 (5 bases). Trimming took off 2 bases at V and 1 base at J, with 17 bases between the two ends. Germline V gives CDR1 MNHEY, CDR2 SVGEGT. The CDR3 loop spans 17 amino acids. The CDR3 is CASSYDGGAGFNYGYTF. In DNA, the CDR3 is TGTGCCAGCAGTTACGACGGAGGGGCAGGATTTAACTATGGCTACACCTTC.

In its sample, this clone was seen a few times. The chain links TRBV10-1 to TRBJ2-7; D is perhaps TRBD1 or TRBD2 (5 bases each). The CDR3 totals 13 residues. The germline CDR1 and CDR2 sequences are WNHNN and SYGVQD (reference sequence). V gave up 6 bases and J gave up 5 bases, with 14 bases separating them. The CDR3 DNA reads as TGCGCCAGCAGGGAGGCAGGGTACCACGAGCAGTACTTC. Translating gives CASREAGYHEQYF.

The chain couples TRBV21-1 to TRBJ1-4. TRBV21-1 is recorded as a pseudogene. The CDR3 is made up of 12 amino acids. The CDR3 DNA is TGTGCCAGCAGCACACTGCGTGAAAAACTGTTTTTT. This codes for CASSTLREKLFF.

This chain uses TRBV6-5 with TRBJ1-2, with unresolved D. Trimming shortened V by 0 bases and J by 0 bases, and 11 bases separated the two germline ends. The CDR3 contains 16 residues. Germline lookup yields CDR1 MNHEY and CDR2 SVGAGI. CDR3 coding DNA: TGTGCCAGCAGTTACTCGATCGGAGATTCTAACTATGGCTACACCTTC. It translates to CASSYSIGDSNYGYTF.

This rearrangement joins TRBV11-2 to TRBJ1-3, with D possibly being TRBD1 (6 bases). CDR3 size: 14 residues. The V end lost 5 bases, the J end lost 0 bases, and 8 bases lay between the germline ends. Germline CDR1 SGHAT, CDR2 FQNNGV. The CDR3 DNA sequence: TGTGCCAGCAGCCACAGGGACTCTGGAAACACCATATATTTT. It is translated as CASSHRDSGNTIYF.

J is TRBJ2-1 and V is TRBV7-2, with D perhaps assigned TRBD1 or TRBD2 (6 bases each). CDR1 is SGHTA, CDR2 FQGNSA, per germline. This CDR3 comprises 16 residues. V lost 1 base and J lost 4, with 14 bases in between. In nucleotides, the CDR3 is TGTGCCAGCAGCTTAGATCCGGGGGCAATATACAATGAGCAGTTCTTC. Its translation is CASSLDPGAIYNEQFF. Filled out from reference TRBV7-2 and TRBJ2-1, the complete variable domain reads GAGVSQSPSNKVTEKGKDVELRCDPISGHTALYWYRQSLGQGLEFLIYFQGNSAPDKSGLPSDRFSAERTGGSVSTLTIQRTQQEDSAVYLCASSLDPGAIYNEQFFGPGTRLTVL.